This T cell receptor beta chain was found in a study of blood T cells in healthy people across ages (dated by TCRdb to 2014 to 2015). In the study overall: In model experiments, template switching captured roughly one uniquely barcoded TCR beta cDNA molecule for every two T cells. The donors were split into four age groups: young (average 16 years), middle-aged (over 35), aged (over 55) and long-lived (more than 80). Using deep sequencing normalized with unique cDNA molecular identifiers, the study measured how TCR beta repertoire diversity changes with age. For two donors (one aged 18 to 29 and one aged 80 or older), the study analyzed two additional independent replicas of 1 million unique cDNA reads from the same blood draw. To avoid experimental bias, donors of different ages were distributed randomly across sequencing lanes.

Receptors were amplified or captured by 5' RACE. Instrument used: Illumina HiSeq 2500. A second PCR of about 6 to 11 cycles was performed with a sample-barcoded 5' primer and a J-beta primer mix. Each TCR beta cDNA molecule received a unique molecular identifier from a template-switch 5' adaptor carrying 12 random nucleotides. At least 2.5 million CDR3-containing paired-end reads were obtained from each sample. The Mint cDNA synthesis kit, primed by a TRBC-specific oligonucleotide, was used to synthesize first-strand cDNA from all RNA. Following uracil-DNA glycosylase treatment, a first 18-cycle PCR with universal primers M1SS and BC2_uni_R was performed on all cDNA. The original pipeline was this. Normalization of each sample was performed by random selection of 1 million high-quality reads, each carrying a distinct molecular identifier. Instead of being binned into consensus sequences, reads with shared molecular identifiers were discarded. MiTCR, set to a Q25 quality threshold and the strictest error-elimination algorithm, was used for CDR3 identification, clonotype clustering and error correction. Lower-bound total TCR beta diversity was estimated with a nonparametric unseen species model using Euler transformation. TCRdb reanalyzed the raw reads on its own, using fastp at Q25 for trimming and MiXCR for clone calling, and kept in-frame beta chains. Under each unique CDR3 protein, matching rows form one entry showing the most common genes and DNA. TCRdb's processing, not the authors' own work, is the source of the V and J calls. The sample has about 640,000 distinct CDR3 sequences on record, roughly three fifths of them singletons. The top ten clones comprise 35% to 40% of the sample.

Comment on this clonotype: Which antigen it targets is not known. No much larger clonotype is one base removed from it; base qualities were not supplied.

Systemically healthy Caucasian individuals from Russia, approximately 39 in total and aged roughly 6 to 100 years, were included as donors. Each donor gave 9 to 10 milliliters of peripheral blood, collected into EDTA-treated Vacutainer tubes. Ficoll-Paque density-gradient centrifugation was used to isolate PBMCs, with at least 6 million per sample. Total RNA was extracted from PBMCs with Trizol reagent, with at least 5 micrograms obtained per sample. For every donor, an aliquot of PBMCs went through flow cytometry to measure the percentages of naive CD45RAhigh/CD27high T cells. Overall results and qualifications from the work: As age increased, observed TCR beta diversity per million T cells dropped in a roughly linear way, and a significant reduction was already evident by age 40. Donor CMV infection status was unknown, potentially confounding age-related changes in expanded clonotypes. Compared with the aged group, the long-lived group had more naive CD4+ T cells, fewer expanded clones and increased TCR diversity, suggesting age selection. Bulk unsorted PBMC profiling prevented conclusive comparison of naive and antigen-experienced compartments. Total diversity estimates from one million sequenced T cells were considered lower bounds and underestimates. A strong correlation was found between observed TCR beta diversity and the percentage of naive T cells measured by flow cytometry.

The junction shows trimming of 1 base on V and 7 bases on J, plus 11 bases between the germline ends. The germline V gene yields SGHVS for CDR1 and FQNEAQ for CDR2. The CDR3 starts with the cysteine, ends with the phenylalanine, and has 15 residues. Only CDR3 DNA remains: 45 bases, in frame from the first base. The chain uses TRBV7-8 and TRBJ1-6; the best D guess is TRBD1, with 5 bases matching. The sequence came from a man aged 55 to 70 in good health. Sample: blood. This receptor carries the CDR3 CASSLGAGPNSPLHF. The DNA is TGTGCCAGCAGCTTAGGTGCAGGGCCAAATTCACCCCTCCACTTT.